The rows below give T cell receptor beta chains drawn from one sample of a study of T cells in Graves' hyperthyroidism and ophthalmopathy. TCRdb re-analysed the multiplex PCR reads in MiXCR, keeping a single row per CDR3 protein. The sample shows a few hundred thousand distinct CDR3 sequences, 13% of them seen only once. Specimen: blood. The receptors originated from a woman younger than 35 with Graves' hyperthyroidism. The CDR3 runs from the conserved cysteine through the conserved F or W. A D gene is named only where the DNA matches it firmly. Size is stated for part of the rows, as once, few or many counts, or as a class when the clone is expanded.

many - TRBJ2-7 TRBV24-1 TGTGCCACCAGTGATCATCCGGGAAACGAGCAGTACTTC CATSDHPGNEQYF
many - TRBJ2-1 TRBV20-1 TGCAGTGCTAGAGACCAGACAAGCTCCTACAATGAGCAGTTCTTC CSARDQTSSYNEQFF
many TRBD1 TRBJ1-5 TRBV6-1 TGTGCCAGCAGGGGGCTACAGGGGGCCAGGCAGCCCCAGCATTTT CASRGLQGARQPQHF
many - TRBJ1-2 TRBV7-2 TGTGCCAGCAGCCCCGGCGCCGGGGCGACGTACTATGGCTACACCTTC CASSPGAGATYYGYTF
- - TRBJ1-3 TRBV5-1 TGCGCCAGCAGGTACGGGGACTCTGGAAACACCATATATTTT CASRYGDSGNTIYF
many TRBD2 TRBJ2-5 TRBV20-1 TGCAGTGCTATAAGGCTAGCGGGGGAGCAAGAGACCCAGTACTTC CSAIRLAGEQETQYF
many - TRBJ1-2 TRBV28 TGTGCCAGCAGTACGTTACAGATTAACTATGGCTACACCTTC CASSTLQINYGYTF
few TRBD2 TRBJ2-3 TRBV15 TGTGCCACCAGCAGAGATCTAGCGGGGGCGGCAGATACGCAGTATTTT CATSRDLAGAADTQYF
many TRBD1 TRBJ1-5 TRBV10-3 TGTGCCACCACGGCGACAGGGGGCAACAATCAGCCCCAGCATTTT CATTATGGNNQPQHF
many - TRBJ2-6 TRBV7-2 TGTGCCAGCAGTGGAGGGGGTTCCGGGGCCAACGTCCTGACTTTC CASSGGGSGANVLTF
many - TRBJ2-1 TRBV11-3 TGTGCCAGCAGCTTAGCCGGGACTGAGCAGTTCTTC CASSLAGTEQFF
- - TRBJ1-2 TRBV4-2 TGTGCCAGCAGCCAAGATGGGGGGAGGGAGAGGTATGGCTACACCTTC CASSQDGGRERYGYTF
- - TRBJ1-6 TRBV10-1 TGCGTTATAACCCCGGGACATAATTCACCCCTCCACTTT CVITPGHNSPLHF
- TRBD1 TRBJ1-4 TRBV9 TGTGCCAGCAGCCCCGTGGACAGGGGGAGGGAAAAACTGTTTTTT CASSPVDRGREKLFF
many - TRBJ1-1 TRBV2 TGTGCCGGAGGGGGGATGGGGACTGAAGCTTTCTTT CAGGGMGTEAFF
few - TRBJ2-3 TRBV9 TGTGCCAGCAGCGTAGAGACAGATACGCAGTATTTT CASSVETDTQYF
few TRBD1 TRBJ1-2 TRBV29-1 TGCAGCGTCGAAGTACGAGGGGGCGCGTATGGCTACACCTTC CSVEVRGGAYGYTF
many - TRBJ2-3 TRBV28 TGTGCCAGCAGTTTATTGGCCGGTCAAGGGCAGGGCACAGATACGCAGTATTTT CASSLLAGQGQGTDTQYF
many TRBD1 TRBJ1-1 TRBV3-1 TGTGCCAGCAGGACAGGGTGGGACACTGAAGCTTTCTTT CASRTGWDTEAFF
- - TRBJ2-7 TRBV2 TGTGCCAGCAGTGGGGTTAGAGGGCCCGACGAGCAGTACTTC CASSGVRGPDEQYF
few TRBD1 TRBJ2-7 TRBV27 TGTGCCAGCAGTTTATCAGTGGCAGGGGGCGAGCAGTACTTC CASSLSVAGGEQYF
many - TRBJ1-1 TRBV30 TGTGCCTGGAGTGTACTTCTGGGGGACACTGAAGCTTTCTTT CAWSVLLGDTEAFF
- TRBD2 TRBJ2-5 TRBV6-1 TGTGCCAGCAGATTCCAGACTAGCGGCCAAGAGACCCAGTACTTC CASRFQTSGQETQYF
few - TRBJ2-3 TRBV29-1 TGCAGCGCCCGACCGGTGGATACGCAGTATTTT CSARPVDTQYF
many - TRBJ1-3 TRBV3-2 TGTGCCAGCAGCCAAGGTGGAGGTACGGCTGGAAACACCATATATTTT CASSQGGGTAGNTIYF
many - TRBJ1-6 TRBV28 TGTGCCAGCACATCCCGGAGGAGAAATTCACCCCTCCACTTT CASTSRRRNSPLHF
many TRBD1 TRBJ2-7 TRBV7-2 TGTGCCAGCAGCTCTTACCAAAGGACAGGCTACGAGCAGTACTTC CASSSYQRTGYEQYF
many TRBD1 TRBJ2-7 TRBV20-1 TGCAGTGCTAGAAAAGGGACAGGGGACGGCGAGCAGTACTTC CSARKGTGDGEQYF
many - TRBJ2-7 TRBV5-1 TGCGCCAGCAGCTCGACCGGACTTACCTACGAACAGTACTTC CASSSTGLTYEQYF
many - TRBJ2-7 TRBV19 TGTGCCAGTAGCACATACCTCGGAACCCGGGATCTCATCTACGAGCAGTACTTC CASSTYLGTRDLIYEQYF
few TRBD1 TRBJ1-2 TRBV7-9 TGTGCCAGCAGCTTGGGGGACAGCCTTTATGGCTACACCTTC CASSLGDSLYGYTF
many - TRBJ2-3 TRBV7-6 TGTGCCAGCAGCCCCACAGGGAGAGGCGTCACAGATACGCAGTATTTT CASSPTGRGVTDTQYF
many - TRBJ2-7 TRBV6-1 TGTGCCAGCAGTGCAGGGACTGAGCAGTACTTC CASSAGTEQYF
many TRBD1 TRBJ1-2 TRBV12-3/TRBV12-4 TGTGCCAGCACTAAGACAGGGGGTGAGGGTGGCTACACCTTC CASTKTGGEGGYTF
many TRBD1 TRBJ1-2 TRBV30 TGTGCCTGGAGTGGCGGACAGGGCAGATTTGGCTACACCTTC CAWSGGQGRFGYTF
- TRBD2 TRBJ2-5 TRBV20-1 TGCAGTGCTAGAGGACTAGCGGGGGGCTACGAGACCCAGTACTTC CSARGLAGGYETQYF
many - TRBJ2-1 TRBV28 TGTGCCAGCAGTGACCTAAGGGGTGGTGAGCAGTTCTTC CASSDLRGGEQFF
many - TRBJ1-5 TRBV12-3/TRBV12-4 TGTGCCAGCAGTCACAGGCAGACTTACAATCAGCCCCAGCATTTT CASSHRQTYNQPQHF
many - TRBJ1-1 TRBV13 TGTGCCAGCAGCACCCTGGAGGGGCCGAACACTGAAGCTTTCTTT CASSTLEGPNTEAFF